The 14 T cell receptor beta chains below come from one sample, sequenced in a study of CXCR3-negative and CXCR3-positive naive CD8 T cells. The libraries of TRB cDNA were prepared using 5' RACE with UMI labels. TCRdb reprocessed the 5' RACE reads and keeps a single row for each CDR3 protein, giving no DNA. The specimen's table records 85,000 to 120,000 distinct CDR3 sequences. Points from the study as a whole: TRB CDR3s were more hydrophobic in CXCR3-positive than in CXCR3-negative naive cells.

These receptors have no identified antigens. The sample consisted of naive CXCR3+ CD8+ T cells from blood. Documented subset: CD45RO-CCR7+CD27+CD95- naive CD8+ T cells expressing CXCR3 (TNR3+). These receptor sequences come from a human donor in good health. Some clones in this sample may be carry-over from other donors' samples.

The chain couples TRBV2 to TRBJ2-1. CDR3 length equals 14 residues. CDR1 SNHLY and CDR2 FYNNEI come from the germline V gene. The CDR3 spells CASSDQAVPNEQFF.

The rearrangement uses TRBV7-6 and TRBJ2-1; TCRdb picks TRBD2, but there is no DNA to check that call. This CDR3 has 17 residues. CDR1 is SGHVS and CDR2 is FNYEAQ in the germline V gene. The CDR3: CASSLNGDFSPYNEQFF.

The rearrangement joins TRBV28 to TRBJ2-3; the D gene TCRdb calls, TRBD1, cannot be checked with no DNA. The CDR3 length is 13 residues. CDR1 and CDR2 from the germline V gene are MDHEN and SYDVKM. This CDR3 reads CASGGVSADTQYF.

The V gene is TRBV10-3, the J gene TRBJ1-6; TCRdb reports TRBD1, a call that lacks DNA to check it against. Per the germline V gene, CDR1 is ENHRY and CDR2 is SYGVKD. The CDR3 totals 12 residues. The CDR3 protein is CAIKQENSPLHF.

The rearrangement joins TRBV10-1 to TRBJ2-7; the TCRdb D gene call, TRBD1, has no DNA to confirm it. The CDR3 is 14 amino acids. Germline V gene data show CDR1 as WNHNN and CDR2 as SYGVQD (reference sequence). CDR3 region: CASSDDRSPYEQYF.

The chain couples TRBV19 to TRBJ1-2; TCRdb's D call, TRBD1, is unchecked because there is no DNA. This CDR3 spans 15 amino acids. Per germline, CDR1 LNHDA and CDR2 SQIVND (reference sequence). The CDR3 sequence: CASSIGTEALDGYTF.

The CDR3 here is CASSIGQTNQPQHF. The J gene is TRBJ1-5, the V gene TRBV19. The CDR3 is made up of 14 amino acids. CDR1 is LNHDA, CDR2 SQIVND, per germline (reference sequence).

V gene TRBV7-2 combines with J gene TRBJ1-3. Germline-derived CDR1 and CDR2 are SGHTA and FQGNSA. There are 14 residues in the CDR3. CDR3 protein: CASSLDPRGNTIYF.

The chain couples TRBV5-1 to TRBJ2-1. CDR3 length: 15 residues. Looked up from germline, CDR1 is SGHRS and CDR2 is YFSETQ. CDR3 sequence reads: CASSLETASYNEQFF.

V and J are TRBV19 and TRBJ1-5; the D call of TRBD1 rests on TCRdb alone, since no DNA is present to check it. The germline CDR1 and CDR2 sequences are LNHDA and SQIVND (reference sequence). This CDR3 contains 14 residues. This CDR3 is CASSPGYGNQPQHF.

This chain connects TRBV12-3 or TRBV12-4 to TRBJ2-5; without DNA, the TCRdb call of TRBD1 cannot be checked. This CDR3 has 14 amino acids. CDR3: CASTGGQNQETQYF.

The rearrangement uses TRBV18 and TRBJ2-5; without DNA, the TCRdb call of TRBD2 cannot be checked. The germline V gene has CDR1 KGHSH and CDR2 LQKENI. This CDR3 contains 15 residues. Here the CDR3 reads CASSPRTSGEETQYF.

The chain has TRBV5-5 and TRBJ2-7. The germline CDR1 and CDR2 sequences are SGHKS and YYEKEE (reference sequence). The CDR3 runs to 12 residues. The CDR3 region is CASSLVGNEQYF.

The J gene is TRBJ1-1, the V gene TRBV7-3. The germline V gene has CDR1 SGHTA and CDR2 FQGTGA. The CDR3 is made up of 15 amino acids. This CDR3 is CASSLLGRANTEAFF. The full variable domain, with the rest looked up from reference TRBV7-3 and TRBJ1-1, is GAGVSQTPSNKVTEKGKYVELRCDPISGHTALYWYRQSLGQGPEFLIYFQGTGAADDSGLPNDRFFAVRPEGSVSTLKIQRTERGDSAVYLCASSLLGRANTEAFFGQGTRLTVV.